Detailed here is one T cell receptor beta chain. What it recognizes is unknown. The data belong to a study of shared clonotypes between healthy human individuals. The CDR3 loop spans 12 amino acids. Looked up from germline, CDR1 is SGHRS and CDR2 is YFSETQ. Deletions cut 8 bases from V and 2 bases from J, with 10 bases between. Study-wide findings and caveats: Depth was large, yet rarefaction showed that sorted-subset sequencing was incomplete. It was anticipated that sequencing depth would influence how many clonotypes donors shared.

Measured with immunoSEQ multiplex PCR; TCRdb has only the in-frame clones, and not every one. This table has about a million clones, roughly 72% appearing once. The chain joins TRBV5-1 to TRBJ2-5, with D possibly being TRBD1 or TRBD2 (5 bases each). Specimen: memory CD4+ T cells sorted from blood. Subset defined: CD45RA-negative fraction. This clonotype originated in a man between 18 and 29 years old in good health. In nucleotides, the CDR3 is TGCGCCAGTTCAGGGAGTCAAGAGACCCAGTACTTC. It is translated as CASSGSQETQYF.